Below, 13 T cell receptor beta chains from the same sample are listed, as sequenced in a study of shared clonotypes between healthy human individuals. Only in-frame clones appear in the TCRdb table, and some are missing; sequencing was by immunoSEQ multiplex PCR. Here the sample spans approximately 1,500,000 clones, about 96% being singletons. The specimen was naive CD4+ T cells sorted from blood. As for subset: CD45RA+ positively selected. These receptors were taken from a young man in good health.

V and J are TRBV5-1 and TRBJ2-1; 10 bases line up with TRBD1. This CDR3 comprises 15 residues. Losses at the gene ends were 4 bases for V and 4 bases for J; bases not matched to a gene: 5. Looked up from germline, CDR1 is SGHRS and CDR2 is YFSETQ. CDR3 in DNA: TGCGCCAGCAGCCGGACAGGGGGGGTTTACAATGAGCAGTTCTTC. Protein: CASSRTGGVYNEQFF. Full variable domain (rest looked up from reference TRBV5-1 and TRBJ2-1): KAGVTQTPRYLIKTRGQQVTLSCSPISGHRSVSWYQQTPGQGLQFLFEYFSETQRNKGNFPGRFSGRQFSNSRSEMNVSTLELGDSALYLCASSRTGGVYNEQFFGPGTRLTVL.

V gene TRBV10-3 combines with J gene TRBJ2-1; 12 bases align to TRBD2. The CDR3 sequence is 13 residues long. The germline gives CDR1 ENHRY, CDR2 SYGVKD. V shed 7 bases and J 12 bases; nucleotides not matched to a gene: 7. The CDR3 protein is CAINPGTSGSQFF. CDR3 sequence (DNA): TGTGCCATCAATCCCGGGACTAGCGGGTCGCAGTTCTTC.

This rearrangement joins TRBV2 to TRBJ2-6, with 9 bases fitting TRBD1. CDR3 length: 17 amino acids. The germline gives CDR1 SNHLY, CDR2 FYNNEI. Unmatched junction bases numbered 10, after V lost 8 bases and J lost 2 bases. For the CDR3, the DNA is TGTGCCAGCCAACCCGGGACAGGGCGTGCTGGGGCCAACGTCCTGACTTTC. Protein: CASQPGTGRAGANVLTF.

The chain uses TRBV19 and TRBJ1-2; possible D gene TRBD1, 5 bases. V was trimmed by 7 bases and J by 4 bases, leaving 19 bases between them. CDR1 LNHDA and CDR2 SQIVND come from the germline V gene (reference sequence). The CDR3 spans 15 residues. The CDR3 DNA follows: TGTGCCAGTACCCATACGGGCGAGGGGCTCTATGGCTACACCTTC. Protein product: CASTHTGEGLYGYTF. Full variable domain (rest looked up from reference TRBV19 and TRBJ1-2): DGGITQSPKYLFRKEGQNVTLSCEQNLNHDAMYWYRQDPGQGLRLIYYSQIVNDFQKGDIAEGYSVSREKKESFPLTVTSAQKNPTAFYLCASTHTGEGLYGYTFGSGTRLTVV.

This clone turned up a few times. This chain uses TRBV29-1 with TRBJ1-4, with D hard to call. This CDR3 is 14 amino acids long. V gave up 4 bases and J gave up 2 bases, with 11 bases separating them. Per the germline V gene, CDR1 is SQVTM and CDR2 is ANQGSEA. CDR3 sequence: CSVGQDATNEKLFF. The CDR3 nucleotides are TGCAGCGTTGGACAAGACGCGACTAATGAAAAACTGTTTTTT.

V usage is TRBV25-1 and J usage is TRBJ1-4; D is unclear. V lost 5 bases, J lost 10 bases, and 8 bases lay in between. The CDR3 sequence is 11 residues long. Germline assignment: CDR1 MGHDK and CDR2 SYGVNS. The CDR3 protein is CASSQNGKLFF. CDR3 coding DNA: TGTGCCAGCAGTCAAAACGGAAAACTGTTTTTT.

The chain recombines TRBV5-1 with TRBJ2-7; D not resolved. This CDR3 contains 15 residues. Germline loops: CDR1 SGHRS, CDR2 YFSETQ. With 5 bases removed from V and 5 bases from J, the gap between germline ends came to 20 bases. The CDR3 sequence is CASSQSRTGSDEQYF. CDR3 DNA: TGCGCCAGCAGTCAATCGCGGACGGGCAGTGACGAGCAGTACTTC.

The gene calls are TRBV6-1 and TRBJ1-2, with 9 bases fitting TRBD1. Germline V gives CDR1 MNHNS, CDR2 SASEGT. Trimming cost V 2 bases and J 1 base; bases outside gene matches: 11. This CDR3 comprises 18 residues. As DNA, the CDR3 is TGTGCCAGCAGTGAATTGTCCTCCACAGGGGGCTATAACTATGGCTACACCTTC. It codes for CASSELSSTGGYNYGYTF.

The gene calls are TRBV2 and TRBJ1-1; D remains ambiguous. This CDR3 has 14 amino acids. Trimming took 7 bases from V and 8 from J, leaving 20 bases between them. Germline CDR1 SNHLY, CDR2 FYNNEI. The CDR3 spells CASTLTDSGLEAFF. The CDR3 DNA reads TGTGCCAGCACCCTCACCGATAGTGGGTTGGAAGCTTTCTTT. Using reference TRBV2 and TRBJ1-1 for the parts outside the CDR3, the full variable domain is EPEVTQTPSHQVTQMGQEVILRCVPISNHLYFYWYRQILGQKVEFLVSFYNNEISEKSEIFDDQFSVERPDGSNFTLKIRSTKLEDSAMYFCASTLTDSGLEAFFGQGTRLTVV.

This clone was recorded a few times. CDR3 in amino acids: CASSEGMTAWGIYGYTF. The CDR3 DNA reads as TGTGCCAGCAGTGAAGGTATGACCGCCTGGGGGATCTATGGCTACACCTTC. V usage is TRBV6-1 and J usage is TRBJ1-2; possible D gene TRBD1, 5 bases. This CDR3 is built from 17 residues. Germline-derived CDR1 and CDR2 are MNHNS and SASEGT. Trimming stripped 1 base from V and 4 bases from J, with 19 bases between.

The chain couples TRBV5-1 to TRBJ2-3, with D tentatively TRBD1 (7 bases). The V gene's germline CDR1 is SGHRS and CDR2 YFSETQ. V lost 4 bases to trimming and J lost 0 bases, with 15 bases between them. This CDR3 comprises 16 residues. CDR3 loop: CASSRMTGTSTDTQYF. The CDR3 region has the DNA TGCGCCAGCAGCAGAATGACAGGGACTAGCACAGATACGCAGTATTTT.

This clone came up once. As DNA, the CDR3 is TGTGCCAGTACCCAGGGGGCGACCACAGATACGCAGTATTTT. This sequence encodes CASTQGATTDTQYF. V gene TRBV19 combines with J gene TRBJ2-3; 8 positions agree with TRBD1. The V gene end was trimmed by 7 bases and the J gene end by 2 bases; junction bases not matched to a gene: 5. The CDR3 runs to 14 residues. Germline values: CDR1 LNHDA, CDR2 SQIVND (reference sequence).

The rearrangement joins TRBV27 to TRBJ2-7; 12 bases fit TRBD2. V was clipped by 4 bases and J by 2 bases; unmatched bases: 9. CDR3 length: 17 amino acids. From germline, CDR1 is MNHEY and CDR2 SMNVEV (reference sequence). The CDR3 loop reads CASSSSPRLAGAYEQYF. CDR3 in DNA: TGTGCCAGCAGTTCCTCTCCACGACTAGCGGGAGCCTACGAGCAGTACTTC.